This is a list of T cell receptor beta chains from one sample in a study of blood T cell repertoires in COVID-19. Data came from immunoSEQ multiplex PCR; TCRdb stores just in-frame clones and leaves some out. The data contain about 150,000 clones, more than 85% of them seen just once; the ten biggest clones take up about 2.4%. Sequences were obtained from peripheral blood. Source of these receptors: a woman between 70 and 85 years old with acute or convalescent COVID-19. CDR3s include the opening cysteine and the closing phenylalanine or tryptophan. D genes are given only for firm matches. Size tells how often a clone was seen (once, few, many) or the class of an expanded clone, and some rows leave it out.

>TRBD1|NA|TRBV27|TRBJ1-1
CASRAVTGGGNTEAFF
TGTGCCAGCAGGGCCGTGACAGGGGGCGGGAATACTGAAGCTTTCTTT
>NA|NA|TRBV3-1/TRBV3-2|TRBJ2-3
CASSQVRPDGSDTQYF
TGTGCCAGCAGCCAAGTTCGCCCTGACGGGTCAGATACGCAGTATTTT
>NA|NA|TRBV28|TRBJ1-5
CASSLSHRRPQHF
TGTGCCAGCAGTTTATCTCACCGGAGGCCCCAGCATTTT
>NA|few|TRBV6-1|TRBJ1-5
CASSELYISSGDQPQHF
TGTGCCAGCAGTGAATTGTACATTTCGTCGGGGGATCAGCCCCAGCATTTT
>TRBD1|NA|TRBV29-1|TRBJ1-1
CSARRDSKANTEAFF
TGCAGCGCCCGTCGGGACAGCAAAGCGAACACTGAAGCTTTCTTT
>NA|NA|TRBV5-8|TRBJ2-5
CASSLAVETQYF
TGTGCCAGCAGCTTGGCCGTCGAGACCCAGTACTTC
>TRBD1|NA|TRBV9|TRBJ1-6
CASSLGQGSYNSPLHF
TGTGCCAGCAGTCTAGGACAGGGCTCCTATAATTCACCCCTCCACTTT
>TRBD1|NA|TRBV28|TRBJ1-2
CASSYLYSGRGHYGYTF
TGTGCCAGCAGTTACTTATATTCGGGCAGGGGGCACTATGGCTACACCTTC
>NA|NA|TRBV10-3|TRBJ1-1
CAISDGWQGIEAFF
TGTGCCATCAGTGACGGCTGGCAGGGGATCGAAGCTTTCTTT
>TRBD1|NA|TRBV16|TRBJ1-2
CASSQLDRGPYGYTF
TGTGCCAGCAGCCAACTGGACAGGGGACCCTATGGCTACACCTTC
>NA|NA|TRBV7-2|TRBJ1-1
CASSPQGTITEAFF
TGTGCCAGCAGCCCCCAGGGGACGATCACTGAAGCTTTCTTT
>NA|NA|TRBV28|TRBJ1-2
CASSLPGWQGNYGYTF
TGTGCCAGCAGTTTACCGGGCTGGCAGGGGAACTATGGCTACACCTTC
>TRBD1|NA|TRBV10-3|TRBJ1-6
CAIREQGENSPLHF
TGTGCCATCAGGGAACAGGGGGAGAATTCACCCCTCCACTTT
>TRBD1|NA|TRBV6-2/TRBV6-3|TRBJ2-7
CASSYRQAGTGGEQYF
TGTGCCAGCAGTTACCGGCAAGCGGGGACAGGGGGCGAGCAGTACTTC
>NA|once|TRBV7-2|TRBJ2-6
CASSLQGFLISGANVLTF
TGTGCCAGCAGCTTACAGGGGTTTTTGATCTCTGGGGCCAACGTCCTGACTTTC
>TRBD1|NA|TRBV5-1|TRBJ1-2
CASSLRTGGGYGYTF
TGCGCCAGCAGCTTGAGGACAGGGGGAGGCTATGGCTACACCTTC
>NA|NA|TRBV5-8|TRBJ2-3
CASSLTRPGDTQYF
TGTGCCAGCAGCTTGACACGACCGGGGGATACGCAGTATTTT
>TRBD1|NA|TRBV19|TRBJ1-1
CASSTLTGGYTEAFF
TGTGCCAGTAGTACCCTGACAGGGGGCTACACTGAAGCTTTCTTT
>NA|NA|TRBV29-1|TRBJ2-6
CSVEGAWANVLTF
TGCAGCGTTGAGGGGGCCTGGGCCAACGTCCTGACTTTC
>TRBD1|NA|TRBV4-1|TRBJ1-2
CASSQGTGGNYGYTF
TGCGCCAGCAGCCAAGGGACAGGGGGCAACTATGGCTACACCTTC
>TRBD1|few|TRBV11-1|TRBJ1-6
CASSLATGGANSPLHF
TGTGCCAGCAGCCTGGCCACAGGGGGCGCGAATTCACCCCTCCACTTT
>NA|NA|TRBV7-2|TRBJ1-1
CASSLAYGMNTEAFF
TGTGCCAGCAGCTTAGCGTACGGTATGAACACTGAAGCTTTCTTT
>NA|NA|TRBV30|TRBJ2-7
CAWSVRGYEQYF
TGTGCCTGGAGTGTACGGGGCTACGAGCAGTACTTC
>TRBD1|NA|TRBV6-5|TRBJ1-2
CASSLRTGGDGYTF
TGTGCCAGCAGCCTTAGGACAGGGGGCGATGGCTACACCTTC
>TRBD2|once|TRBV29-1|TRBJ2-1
CSAPRGGGNEQFF
TGCAGCGCCCCCCGGGGGGGAGGAAATGAGCAGTTCTTC
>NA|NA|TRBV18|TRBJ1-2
CASSPSPGIYGYTF
TGTGCCAGCTCACCAAGCCCAGGGATCTATGGCTACACCTTC
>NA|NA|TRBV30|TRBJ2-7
CAWSRGRGPYEQYF
TGTGCCTGGAGTCGAGGCAGGGGACCCTACGAGCAGTACTTC